This is a list of T cell receptor beta chains from one sample in a study of beta chain features in type 1 diabetes. Assay: immunoSEQ multiplex PCR; the TCRdb copy retains only in-frame clones and omits some. The data show about 260,000 clones, roughly two thirds seen once. Sequenced input: naive CD4+ T cells from blood. All receptors derive from a man in his thirties or forties in good health. CDR3s include the opening cysteine and the closing phenylalanine or tryptophan. D genes are given only for firm matches. Clone sizes are given selectively: once, few, many, or a class where the clone is expanded.

d_call	v_call	clone_size	j_call	cdr3_nt	cdr3_aa
-	TRBV4-3	once	TRBJ2-3	TGCGCCAGCAGCCCCGGACCCGGCACAGATACGCAGTATTTT	CASSPGPGTDTQYF
-	TRBV29-1	-	TRBJ1-1	TGCAGCGTTGAACGACGACAGACCAACACTGAAGCTTTCTTT	CSVERRQTNTEAFF
-	TRBV6-1	-	TRBJ2-3	TGTGCCAGCGAGGATCTGCGCACAGATACGCAGTATTTT	CASEDLRTDTQYF
-	TRBV5-1	once	TRBJ2-2	TGCGCCAGCAGCGACCTCTTAGGGGCTCCCGGGGAGCTGTTTTTT	CASSDLLGAPGELFF
-	TRBV14	-	TRBJ2-5	TGTGCCAGCAGCCCCCAAATCGGGGCCCAGTACTTC	CASSPQIGAQYF
-	TRBV29-1	-	TRBJ1-5	TGCAGCGTTGAAGGTCAGGGTGGCCAGCCCCAGCATTTT	CSVEGQGGQPQHF
-	TRBV29-1	few	TRBJ2-7	TGCAGCGCCTCAGGGAACCTCGGCGAGCAGTACTTC	CSASGNLGEQYF
-	TRBV30	-	TRBJ2-5	TGTGCCTGGAGAGCCCTCGACCTTATACAAGAGACCCAGTACTTC	CAWRALDLIQETQYF
-	TRBV30	-	TRBJ2-1	TGTGCCTGGACAGAGGGGACGGGCAATGAGCAGTTCTTC	CAWTEGTGNEQFF
-	TRBV30	-	TRBJ2-7	TGTGCCTGGAGTGGAGACGGAGCCTACGAGCAGTACTTC	CAWSGDGAYEQYF
TRBD1	TRBV5-4	-	TRBJ2-7	TGTGCCAGCAGCTTGGCGGCGGGGACAGGGGACGAGCAGTACTTC	CASSLAAGTGDEQYF
-	TRBV1	few	TRBJ2-1	TGCACCAGCAGCCAAGATGCTGTGAGGGATGAGCAGTTCTTC	CTSSQDAVRDEQFF
TRBD1	TRBV18	-	TRBJ2-5	TGTGCCAGCTCACCACCAGACAGGGTGGGTGAGACCCAGTACTTC	CASSPPDRVGETQYF
TRBD1	TRBV30	few	TRBJ1-6	TGTGCCTCGCAACAGGGGCCTAATTCACCCCTCCACTTT	CASQQGPNSPLHF
TRBD2	TRBV5-1	once	TRBJ2-7	TGCGCCAGCAGCTCTAGCGGGATCTCCTACGAGCAGTACTTC	CASSSSGISYEQYF
-	TRBV7-9	-	TRBJ2-1	TGTGCCAGCGATGAGCAGTTCTTC	CASDEQFF
TRBD1	TRBV12-5	-	TRBJ2-5	TGTGCTAGTGGTTTGGTACTAGGGGGCGGCTCCCAAGAGACCCAGTACTTC	CASGLVLGGGSQETQYF
-	TRBV19	few	TRBJ2-7	TGTGCCAGTTCGATGGTCTCCTACGAGCAGTACTTC	CASSMVSYEQYF
-	TRBV21-1	-	TRBJ2-1	TGTGCCAGCAGCAACGGACCCCCTCCCGCCCATGAGCAGTTCTTC	CASSNGPPPAHEQFF
TRBD1	TRBV27	-	TRBJ1-1	TGTGCCAGCAGCCCAGGGGGACAGGGGAGAACTGAAGCTTTCTTT	CASSPGGQGRTEAFF
-	TRBV20-1	few	TRBJ2-3	TGCAGTGCGACCCTGAATACGCAGTATTTT	CSATLNTQYF
-	TRBV14	few	TRBJ2-3	TGTGCCAGCAGCCTTGGGACACCTCCCACAGATACGCAGTATTTT	CASSLGTPPTDTQYF
TRBD1	TRBV7-9	-	TRBJ2-1	TGTGCCAGCAGGAACACGGGACAGAGAACTTTCTACAATGAGCAGTTCTTC	CASRNTGQRTFYNEQFF
-	TRBV29-1	-	TRBJ2-3	TGCAGCCCCGGAGAGCTGGCAGATACGCAGTATTTT	CSPGELADTQYF
TRBD1	TRBV14	-	TRBJ2-1	TGTGCCAGCAGCCTGTGGGACAGCGTCGACAATGAGCAGTTCTTC	CASSLWDSVDNEQFF